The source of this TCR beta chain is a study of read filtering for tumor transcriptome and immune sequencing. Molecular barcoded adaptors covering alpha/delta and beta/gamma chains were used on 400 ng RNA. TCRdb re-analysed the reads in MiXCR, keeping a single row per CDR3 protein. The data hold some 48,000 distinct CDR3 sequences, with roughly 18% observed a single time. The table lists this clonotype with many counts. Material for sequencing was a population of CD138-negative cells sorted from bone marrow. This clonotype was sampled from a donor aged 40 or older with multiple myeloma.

In DNA, the CDR3 is TGTGCCAGCAGCTTGTGGGGACAGGGGGCGGGCGATACGCAGTATTTT. Its translation: CASSLWGQGAGDTQYF. The chain links TRBV5-6 to TRBJ2-3, with 12 bases that match TRBD1. Losses at the gene ends were 1 base for V and 6 bases for J; bases not matched to a gene: 6. CDR3 size: 16 residues. Germline V gives CDR1 SGHDT, CDR2 YYEEEE.